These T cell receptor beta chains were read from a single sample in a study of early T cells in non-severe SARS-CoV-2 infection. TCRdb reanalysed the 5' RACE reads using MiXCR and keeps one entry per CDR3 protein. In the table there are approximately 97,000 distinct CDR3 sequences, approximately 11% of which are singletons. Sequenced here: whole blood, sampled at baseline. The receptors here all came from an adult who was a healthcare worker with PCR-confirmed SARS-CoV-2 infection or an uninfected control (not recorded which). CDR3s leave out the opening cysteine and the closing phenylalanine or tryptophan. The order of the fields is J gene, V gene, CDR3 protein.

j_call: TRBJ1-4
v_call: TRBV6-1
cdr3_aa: ASSASGTVQKLF

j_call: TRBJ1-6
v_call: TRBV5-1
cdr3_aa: ASSLHRDYNSPFH

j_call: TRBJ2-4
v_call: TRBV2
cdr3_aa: ASKGDGELNQNIQY

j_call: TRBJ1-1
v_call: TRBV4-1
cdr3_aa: ASSVGLNTEAF

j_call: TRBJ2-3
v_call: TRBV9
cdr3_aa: ASTPTVTTDTQY

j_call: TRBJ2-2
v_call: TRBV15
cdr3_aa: ATSRDLNGGTGGELF

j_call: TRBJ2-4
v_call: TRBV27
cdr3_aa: ASSLLAEAKNIQY

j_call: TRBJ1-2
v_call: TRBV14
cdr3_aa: ASSQLAGGGYGYT

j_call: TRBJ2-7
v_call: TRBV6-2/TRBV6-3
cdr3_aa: ASTLLLGQGTYEQY

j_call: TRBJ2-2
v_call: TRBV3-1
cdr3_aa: ASSHTWAGSNTGELF

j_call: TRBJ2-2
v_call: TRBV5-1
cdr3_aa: ASSLLSSGSTGELF

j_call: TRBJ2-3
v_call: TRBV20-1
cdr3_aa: SARYYRSDTQY

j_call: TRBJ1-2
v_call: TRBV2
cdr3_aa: ASSPQTTLGGYT

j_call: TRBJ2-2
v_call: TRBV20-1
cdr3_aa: SASSGGDTGELF

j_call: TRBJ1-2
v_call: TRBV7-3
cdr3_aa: ASSSTRDRANYGYT

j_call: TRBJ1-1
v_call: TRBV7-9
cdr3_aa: ASSSGGWNTEAF

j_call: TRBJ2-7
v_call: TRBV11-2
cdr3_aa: TSTPTGRNYEQY

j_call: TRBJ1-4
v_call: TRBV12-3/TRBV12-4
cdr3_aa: ASSQGFQEKLF

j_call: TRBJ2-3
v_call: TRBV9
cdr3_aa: ASSVGGPDTQY

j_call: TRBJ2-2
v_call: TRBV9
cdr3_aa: ASSPRTGDSLF

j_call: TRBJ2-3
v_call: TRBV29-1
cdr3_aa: SHTPAGRTDTQY

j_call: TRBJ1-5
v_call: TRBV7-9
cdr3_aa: ASSLASGDQPQH